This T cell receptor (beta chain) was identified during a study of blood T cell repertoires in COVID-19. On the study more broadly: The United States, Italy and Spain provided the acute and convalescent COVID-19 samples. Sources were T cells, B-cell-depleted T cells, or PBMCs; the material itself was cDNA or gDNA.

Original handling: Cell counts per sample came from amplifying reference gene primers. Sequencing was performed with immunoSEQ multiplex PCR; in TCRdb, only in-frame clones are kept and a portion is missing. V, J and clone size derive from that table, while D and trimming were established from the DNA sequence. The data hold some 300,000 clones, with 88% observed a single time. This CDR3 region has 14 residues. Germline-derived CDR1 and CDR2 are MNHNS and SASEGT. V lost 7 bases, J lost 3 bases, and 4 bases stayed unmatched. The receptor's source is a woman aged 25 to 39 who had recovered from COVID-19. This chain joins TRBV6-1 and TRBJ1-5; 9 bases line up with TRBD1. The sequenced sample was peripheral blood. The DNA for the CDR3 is TGTGCCAGCACCCGGGACAGGGCCAATCAGCCCCAGCATTTT. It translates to CASTRDRANQPQHF.